The 32 T cell receptor beta chains reported below all come from one sample, sequenced in a study of radiation and T cells in renal cell carcinoma. The time point was: baseline pretreatment blood. Treatment described: 15 Gy SBRT to primary tumor, nephrectomy 4 weeks later. Using immunoSEQ multiplex PCR, the repertoire was profiled, and TCRdb retains in-frame clones only, with some absent. In the table there are some 120,000 clones, roughly 80% of which are singletons. This specimen was blood, taken from a patient whose treatment included radiotherapy and nephrectomy. The receptors here all came from a woman aged 60 to 75 with renal cell carcinoma.

This chain connects TRBV27 to TRBJ2-2, with D tentatively TRBD1 or TRBD2 (5 bases each). Trimming pared 6 bases from V and 5 bases from J, leaving 13 bases between. Germline V gives CDR1 MNHEY, CDR2 SMNVEV (reference sequence). There are 14 residues in the CDR3. The CDR3 protein is CASRPRGWTGELFF. For the CDR3, the DNA is TGTGCCAGCAGGCCGAGGGGTTGGACCGGGGAGCTGTTTTTT.

The genes are TRBV27 and TRBJ2-7, with a possible D match to TRBD1 (5 bases). The V gene's germline CDR1 is MNHEY and CDR2 SMNVEV (reference sequence). The CDR3 has 13 amino acids. The ends were cut back, 5 bases at V and 2 bases at J, with 10 bases in the middle. The CDR3 region is CASSPQGPYEQYF. CDR3 nucleotide sequence: TGTGCCAGCAGTCCGCAGGGCCCCTACGAGCAGTACTTC.

This chain uses TRBV7-9 with TRBJ2-1, with unresolved D. The V gene's germline CDR1 is SEHNR and CDR2 FQNEAQ (reference sequence). V was clipped by 1 base and J by 3 bases, with 10 bases between them. This CDR3 has 15 residues. The CDR3 here is CASSLVVGNYNEQFF. Written as DNA, the CDR3 is TGTGCCAGCAGCTTAGTCGTAGGAAACTACAATGAGCAGTTCTTC.

On this clone itself: This clone may be a read error of a much larger clone one base away. The chain recombines TRBV7-9 with TRBJ2-7; 8 bases line up with TRBD1. The CDR3 contains 16 residues. Germline V gene lookup returns CDR1 SEHNR and CDR2 FQNEAQ (reference sequence). The chain's CDR3 is CASSYLTGTGSDEQHF. CDR3 DNA sequence: TGTGCCAGCAGTTACCTTACCGGGACAGGTTCTGACGAGCAGCACTTC.

V gene TRBV7-9 combines with J gene TRBJ1-4; tentatively, D is TRBD1 (5 bases). The CDR3 totals 13 residues. The germline gives CDR1 SEHNR, CDR2 FQNEAQ (reference sequence). V lost 1 base, J lost 7 bases, and 7 bases lay in between. The CDR3 region is CASSLGGIEKLFF. The CDR3 nucleotides read TGTGCCAGCAGCTTAGGGGGGATTGAAAAACTGTTTTTT.

The chain is built from TRBV11-1 and TRBJ1-5; D is unclear. Germline assignment: CDR1 SGHAT and CDR2 FQDESV (reference sequence). The CDR3 sequence is 13 residues long. V was clipped by 4 bases and J by 3 bases, with 7 bases between them. The CDR3 nucleotides are TGTGCCAGCAGCTCGACGGACAATCAGCCCCAGCATTTT. Amino acids: CASSSTDNQPQHF.

The CDR3 nucleotides read TGTGCCAGCAGACAAACGAACACCGGGGAGCTGTTTTTT. Translating it yields CASRQTNTGELFF. The rearrangement uses TRBV7-6 and TRBJ2-2; no clear D gene. The CDR3 totals 13 residues. The germline CDR1 and CDR2 sequences are SGHVS and FNYEAQ. The germline V and J ends were trimmed by 6 bases and 0 bases, with 5 bases remaining between them.

This chain uses TRBV7-3 with TRBJ2-1; TRBD1 matches 10 bases. Germline CDR1 reads SGHTA; CDR2 reads FQGTGA. The CDR3 sequence is 16 residues long. Trimming cost V 2 bases and J 5 bases; bases outside gene matches: 6. CDR3: CASSLGSGTGDNEQFF. CDR3 in DNA: TGTGCCAGCAGCTTAGGATCTGGGACAGGGGACAATGAGCAGTTCTTC.

This clone was seen a few times. The chain uses TRBV6-5 and TRBJ2-2; D not certain. Looked up from germline, CDR1 is MNHEY and CDR2 is SVGAGI. Trimming shortened V by 8 bases and J by 6 bases, and 10 bases separated the two germline ends. The CDR3 is made up of 12 amino acids. CDR3: CASGPLAGELFF. The CDR3 DNA follows: TGTGCCAGCGGTCCTTTGGCCGGGGAGCTGTTTTTT.

This sequence joins TRBV5-8 and TRBJ1-1, with a tentative D call TRBD1 (5 bases). The CDR3 is made up of 13 amino acids. In germline, CDR1 is SGHTS, CDR2 YDEGEE. The V end lost 3 bases, the J end lost 4 bases, and 10 bases lay between the germline ends. CDR3 amino acids: CASSYGAGTEAFF. CDR3 DNA: TGTGCCAGCAGCTACGGGGCGGGCACTGAAGCTTTCTTT.

V and J are TRBV5-1 and TRBJ2-2; no definite D call. Trimming removed 4 bases from V and 2 bases from J, with 15 bases in between. This CDR3 is 16 amino acids long. Germline assignment: CDR1 SGHRS and CDR2 YFSETQ. The CDR3 loop reads CASSATDYSNTGELFF. The CDR3 nucleotides read TGCGCCAGCAGCGCAACAGATTACTCTAACACCGGGGAGCTGTTTTTT. Together with reference TRBV5-1 and TRBJ2-2, the CDR3 gives the full variable domain: KAGVTQTPRYLIKTRGQQVTLSCSPISGHRSVSWYQQTPGQGLQFLFEYFSETQRNKGNFPGRFSGRQFSNSRSEMNVSTLELGDSALYLCASSATDYSNTGELFFGEGSRLTVL.

The V gene is TRBV29-1, the J gene TRBJ2-1; tentatively, D is TRBD1 (6 bases). V lost 4 bases, J lost 5 bases, and 12 bases lay in between. The CDR3 loop spans 13 amino acids. CDR1 and CDR2 from the germline V gene are SQVTM and ANQGSEA. In DNA, the CDR3 is TGCAGCGTTGGACAGGCTGCGAACAATGAGCAGTTCTTC. It specifies CSVGQAANNEQFF.

The chain recombines TRBV28 with TRBJ2-3; 8 positions agree with TRBD1. CDR3 length: 19 residues. Germline V gene sequence: CDR1 MDHEN, CDR2 SYDVKM. The V gene end was trimmed by 4 bases and the J gene end by 0 bases; junction bases not matched to a gene: 15. CDR3 coding DNA: TGTGCCAGCAGTTCGCCTGGGGTCCGACAGGGGCAAAGCACAGATACGCAGTATTTT. Amino acids: CASSSPGVRQGQSTDTQYF.

The chain uses TRBV28 and TRBJ1-1; D gene uncertain. The CDR3 length is 15 residues. Trimming stripped 3 bases from V and 0 bases from J, with 11 bases between. Looked up from germline, CDR1 is MDHEN and CDR2 is SYDVKM. The CDR3: CASSLRASMNTEAFF. The CDR3 nucleotides read TGTGCCAGCAGTTTGAGGGCCAGCATGAACACTGAAGCTTTCTTT.

This clone was found a few times. V gene TRBV6-4 combines with J gene TRBJ2-6, with TRBD2 as a possible D gene (6 bases). Germline V gene lookup returns CDR1 MRHNA and CDR2 SNTAGT. Trimming left V 4 bases short and J 4 bases short, with 11 bases between. This CDR3 has 15 amino acids. CDR3 protein: CASSGGVEGANVLTF. The DNA of the CDR3 is TGTGCCAGCAGTGGGGGGGTAGAGGGGGCCAACGTCCTGACTTTC.

The CDR3 sequence: CASSTSQGQPQHF. The CDR3 DNA reads as TGTGCCAGCAGTACCTCACAGGGTCAGCCCCAGCATTTT. V gene TRBV27 combines with J gene TRBJ1-5, with D maybe TRBD1 (6 bases). The germline CDR1 and CDR2 sequences are MNHEY and SMNVEV (reference sequence). The CDR3 length is 13 residues. The V gene lost 5 bases and the J gene lost 6 bases, with 11 bases spanning the gap.

In this sample, this clone turned up a few times. The V and J genes are TRBV18 and TRBJ1-5; D perhaps matches TRBD1 (5 bases). The CDR3 consists of 16 residues. Trimming left V 1 base short and J 9 bases short, with 19 bases between. Germline assignment: CDR1 KGHSH and CDR2 LQKENI. The CDR3 sequence: CASSPRVVGDSWPQHF. The CDR3 DNA follows: TGTGCCAGCTCACCACGGGTGGTGGGGGACTCATGGCCCCAGCATTTT.

V gene TRBV9 combines with J gene TRBJ1-6; D is uncertain. Trimming took 4 bases from V and 3 from J, leaving 11 bases between them. The CDR3 consists of 15 residues. Germline CDR1 reads SGDLS; CDR2 reads YYNGEE. The CDR3 spells CASSRSDGYNSPLHF. Here the CDR3 DNA reads TGTGCCAGCAGCCGTTCGGACGGCTATAATTCACCCCTCCACTTT.

J is TRBJ2-7 and V is TRBV18, with D uncertain. The germline V and J ends were trimmed by 3 bases and 2 bases, with 8 bases remaining between them. Looked up from germline, CDR1 is KGHSH and CDR2 is LQKENI. The CDR3 extends over 13 amino acids. The CDR3 protein is CASSPQTTYEQYF. CDR3 nucleotides: TGTGCCAGCTCACCCCAAACCACCTACGAGCAGTACTTC.

The chain uses TRBV5-1 and TRBJ1-1; D may be TRBD1 (6 bases). The CDR3 length is 17 residues. Trimming pared 3 bases from V and 0 bases from J, leaving 18 bases between. Germline CDR1 is SGHRS and CDR2 is YFSETQ. This CDR3 reads CASSYAQGWEMNTEAFF. The CDR3 bases are TGCGCCAGCAGCTACGCTCAGGGGTGGGAAATGAACACTGAAGCTTTCTTT. Full variable domain (missing parts from reference TRBV5-1 and TRBJ1-1): KAGVTQTPRYLIKTRGQQVTLSCSPISGHRSVSWYQQTPGQGLQFLFEYFSETQRNKGNFPGRFSGRQFSNSRSEMNVSTLELGDSALYLCASSYAQGWEMNTEAFFGQGTRLTVV.

V and J are TRBV6-1 and TRBJ1-1; D uncertain. The CDR3 runs to 14 residues. The V gene lost 0 bases and the J gene lost 1 base, with 6 bases spanning the gap. Germline lookup yields CDR1 MNHNS and CDR2 SASEGT. The chain's CDR3 is CASSEAWQNTEAFF. The CDR3 bases are TGTGCCAGCAGTGAAGCGTGGCAGAACACTGAAGCTTTCTTT.

V is TRBV27 and J is TRBJ2-7; tentatively, D is TRBD1 or TRBD2 (5 bases each). Germline V gives CDR1 MNHEY, CDR2 SMNVEV (reference sequence). V dropped 5 bases and J dropped 3 bases, with 11 bases sitting between them. The CDR3 loop spans 13 amino acids. The CDR3 nucleotides are TGTGCCAGCAGTAAAGGGACGGTCTACGAGCAGTACTTC. It encodes CASSKGTVYEQYF.

V is TRBV7-3 and J is TRBJ2-5; D gene uncertain. Germline lookup yields CDR1 SGHTA and CDR2 FQGTGA. CDR3 length: 11 amino acids. V was clipped by 4 bases and J by 9 bases, with 9 bases between them. CDR3 residues: CASSSGGAQYF. Written as DNA, the CDR3 is TGTGCCAGCAGCTCAGGTGGGGCCCAGTACTTC.

The chain employs TRBV2 and TRBJ2-1; TRBD2 agrees at 7 bases. The germline CDR1 and CDR2 sequences are SNHLY and FYNNEI. V was clipped by 8 bases and J by 9 bases; unmatched bases: 28. The CDR3 consists of 19 residues. The CDR3 DNA follows: TGTGCCAGCCGGATAGGGAGGGTAGGGGCGTTGGGGGAGTATAGTGAGCAGTTCTTC. Translated, it gives CASRIGRVGALGEYSEQFF.

This chain joins TRBV28 and TRBJ2-7; D possibly matches TRBD1 or TRBD2 (5 bases each). Germline V lookup: CDR1 MDHEN, CDR2 SYDVKM. V gave up 6 bases and J gave up 5 bases, with 14 bases separating them. The length of the CDR3 is 13 residues. The chain's CDR3 is CASRDTSTDEQYF. The CDR3 coding sequence is TGTGCCAGCAGGGACACTAGTACGGACGAGCAGTACTTC.

CDR3 in amino acids: CAWSVEGVKQAYGYTF. The CDR3 region has the DNA TGTGCCTGGAGTGTAGAGGGGGTAAAGCAGGCCTATGGCTACACCTTC. This chain connects TRBV30 to TRBJ1-2, with D possibly TRBD1 on 6 matching bases. Trimming left V 0 bases short and J 4 bases short, with 18 bases between. Germline CDR1 GTSNPN, CDR2 SVGIG (reference sequence). The CDR3 is 16 residues long.

The gene calls are TRBV6-4 and TRBJ1-2; tentative D call: TRBD1 (6 bases). V lost 4 bases and J 4 bases, leaving 16 bases between the germline ends. The CDR3 is made up of 15 amino acids. Germline CDR1 is MRHNA and CDR2 is SNTAGT. CDR3 nucleotide sequence: TGTGCCAGCAGTGGGGTCTGGGGGGCTAGCTATGGCTACACCTTC. It translates to CASSGVWGASYGYTF.

The chain is built from TRBV4-3 and TRBJ1-4; the D is unclear. The V gene's germline CDR1 is LGHNA and CDR2 YSLEER. Trimming removed 4 bases at V and 2 bases at J, with 5 bases between. The CDR3 sequence is 13 residues long. DNA for the CDR3: TGCGCCAGCAGCCCTACGACTAATGAAAAACTGTTTTTT. It codes for CASSPTTNEKLFF.

V gene TRBV6-6 combines with J gene TRBJ1-4; D is possibly TRBD1 (5 bases). This CDR3 is built from 14 residues. Germline loops: CDR1 MNHNY, CDR2 SVGAGI (reference sequence). Trimming stripped 8 bases from V and 6 bases from J, with 16 bases between. The CDR3 loop is CASSGSGGDEKLFF. The CDR3 DNA reads TGTGCCAGCTCCGGGAGTGGGGGTGATGAAAAACTGTTTTTT.

The gene calls are TRBV11-2 and TRBJ2-1; 7 bases map to TRBD2. Germline CDR1 SGHAT, CDR2 FQNNGV. Unmatched junction bases numbered 5, after V lost 6 bases and J lost 3 bases. This CDR3 has 14 amino acids. The CDR3 loop reads CASRPSGDYNEQFF. The CDR3 bases are TGTGCCAGCAGACCCAGCGGGGACTACAATGAGCAGTTCTTC.

The chain has TRBV15 and TRBJ1-4; unclear D gene. V was pared by 0 bases and J by 8 bases, with 10 bases between. In germline, CDR1 is LNHNV, CDR2 YYDKDF (reference sequence). The CDR3 totals 14 residues. CDR3 amino acids: CATSRDLVREKLFF. The DNA of the CDR3 is TGTGCCACCAGCAGAGATCTTGTAAGGGAAAAACTGTTTTTT.

This clone was seen a handful of times. This sequence joins TRBV15 and TRBJ2-5; 9 bases are shared with TRBD1. The CDR3 totals 14 residues. Trimming removed 10 bases from V and 2 bases from J; junction bases left unmatched: 8. Germline CDR1 LNHNV, CDR2 YYDKDF (reference sequence). The DNA of the CDR3 is TGTGCCATCACCCCGGGACAGGGACAAGAGACCCAGTACTTC. The encoded protein is CAITPGQGQETQYF. The full variable domain, completed using reference TRBV15 and TRBJ2-5, is DAMVIQNPRYQVTQFGKPVTLSCSQTLNHNVMYWYQQKSSQAPKLLFHYYDKDFNNEADTPDNFQSRRPNTSFCFLDIRSPGLGDTAMYLCAITPGQGQETQYFGPGTRLLVL.